The entry below describes one T cell receptor (beta chain). Its recognized antigen is unknown. Nothing much larger sits one base from this clone, and base qualities are not available. In total, approximately 610 healthy bone marrow donors made up the cohort. All cohort members were sampled while nominally healthy, although unrecorded immune exposures were likely present. The donor tested CMV seropositive, placing the donor among the 310 or so seropositive members of the cohort. A peripheral blood sample was collected from each donor, and TCR beta sequencing was performed on peripheral blood mononuclear cells. Genomic DNA extraction from the blood cell samples was performed with the Qiagen DNeasy Blood Extraction Kit. Trimming costs V 4 bases and J 4 bases, and their ends lie 8 bases apart. CDR3 length: 11 amino acids, cysteine to phenylalanine. Just the 33-base CDR3 DNA is kept, in frame starting at base 1. Reading the germline V gene gives CDR1 SQVTM and CDR2 ANQGSEA.

The data are from a study of cytomegalovirus exposure and HLA in healthy donors (dated by TCRdb to about 2017). Turning to the overall study: An earlier analysis of roughly 570 of the donors reported 276 Gb of sequence data and 117 million unique TCR beta sequences obtained from around 180 million T cells. An early release that covered fewer than 750 HLA-typed donors contained approximately 300 gigabases of sequencing data and 75 million to 100 million unique TCR sequences. Among the 398 genotyped donors, approximately 81% belonged to the genetic ancestry cluster associated with self-reported Caucasian donors. The study was designed to test whether signatures of past pathogen exposure could be identified by cataloging public T cell receptors. The study used immunosequencing to profile the T cell repertoires of approximately 630 subjects and linked those repertoires to cytomegalovirus serostatus. In addition to the first cohort of around 670 subjects, a separate validation cohort of over 90 different subjects was used. To predict cytomegalovirus infection status, the study combined high-throughput TCR immunosequencing, statistical association of individual TCRs with disease status, and machine learning. In a later analysis, previously published TCR beta repertoires from more than 500 donors were re-analyzed and high-resolution HLA genotyping was added so that TCR occurrence patterns could be studied. Rather than using new phenotypic data, the later analysis identified candidate immune exposures from TCR beta sequences and from how often those sequences occurred across donors. An earlier analysis of some 600 of the donors applied high-throughput TCR beta sequencing to assess whether each TCR beta V gene segment acted as functional or pseudogenic. Donor age, sex, ethnicity and CMV serostatus were compiled alongside the repertoire data. A later genetic analysis took genome-wide SNP genotypes for about three fifths of the 666 donors and used that subset as a discovery cohort. All discovery cohort repertoires had been generated using a single sequencing platform. Both class I and class II loci were covered by HLA typing, at four-digit resolution. Typing coverage differed by locus: A, B, C, DRB1 and DQB1 were typed in about 620-630 donors, DQA1 in around 500, DPA1 in around 610, and DPB1 in 472. Five DR-DQ haplotypes were handled as single units for association and clustering because linkage in the cohort was strong. On average, roughly 240,000 unique TCR beta nucleotide sequences were sequenced per donor among a few hundred genotyped donors of the cohort, with roughly 20% of those sequences being non-productive. The research as a whole found: A later analysis found that TCR association rates varied across HLA loci, with DRB1 alleles showing the most associated TCRs and HLA-C alleles the fewest. CMV serostatus was the only immune exposure information available for the cohort. Three of the identified cytomegalovirus-associated TCR beta chains were confirmed in vitro to be specific for cytomegalovirus antigens. Across donors, most TCR sequences were observed very rarely, whereas some public TCRs were present in many individuals. The classifier was reported to diagnose cytomegalovirus status with high specificity and sensitivity in both the original cohort and the validation cohort. A further reported finding was that TCR beta sequences accurately predicted the HLA-A and HLA-B alleles for most subjects in the first cohort. A later analysis found that most CMV-associated TCR beta chains appeared HLA-restricted, with HLA associations seemingly driven largely by CMV exposure. The study gave a list of 150 to 200 TCR beta chains associated with cytomegalovirus. Linkage disequilibrium might explain the correlated functional status among segregating V segments, but an unknown experimental factor could not be ruled out. In a later analysis, over 15,000 TCR beta sequences were associated with specific HLA alleles at a false discovery rate of 0.05. The earlier analysis of about 600 of the donors excluded approximately 15 rarely observed V segments, including chromosome 9 orphons, because counts were too low. A group of highly shared sequence variants was considered likely to be a technical artifact of the sequencing pipeline. Roughly uniform sequencing depth across donors was assumed in presence/absence analyses, although this assumption may not hold. The authors suggested that the approach could potentially be extended to other disease states and immunological phenotypes. When HLA alleles, especially DR and DQ, strongly co-occurred, attributing TCR associations to individual alleles was difficult. In a later genetic analysis, fewer N-insertions in productive TCRs were reported among donors in an Asian-associated ancestry cluster than the 666-donor mean. In a later analysis, several top co-occurrence clusters were reported to appear linked to parvovirus B19, influenza, CMV and Epstein-Barr virus. An association between a missense DCLRE1C variant and V-gene and J-gene trimming of TCR beta chains was found in a later genetic analysis and replicated in an independent cohort. Only TCR beta chains were sequenced in this cohort, and the absence of alpha or paired-chain data limited detectable features. The 87-base-pair reads could not distinguish some IMGT-functional V segments, including TRBV6-2 and TRBV6-3, so those segments were excluded. Because HLA typing was missing for some donors at each locus, association tests included only the typed subset. Broadly in line with IMGT annotations, most TCR beta V segments showed up in productive rearrangements about 90% or about 30% of the time in an earlier analysis of some 590 of the donors. In a later analysis, HLA-associated TCR beta chains showed more clonal expansion and lower generation probabilities than non-associated chains that were equally common.

The library came from the immunoSEQ multiplex PCR assay. For the multiplex PCR, a mixture combining 60 forward primers for TCR Vbeta segments and 13 reverse primers for TCR Jbeta segments was used. The CDR3 region of rearranged TCR beta genes was amplified from genomic DNA with a multiplex PCR assay. Amplified TCR beta libraries were sequenced as 87-base-pair reads on the Illumina HiSeq System. For the original study's pipeline: A later analysis counted tens of millions of unique TCR beta chains across the 666 repertoires, and some 12 million of these chains were shared by at least two donors. To remove PCR and sequencing errors, raw reads were error-corrected and collapsed into unique sequences using a nearest-neighbor algorithm that merged closely related sequences. V, D and J gene segments were assigned by aligning CDR3 sequences to IMGT reference sequences. For a sequence to be retained, at least a six-nucleotide match to both a V gene segment and a J gene segment was required. A rearrangement was called productive if the CDR3 had no stop codons and remained in frame with V and J, and every other rearrangement was called non-productive. Following IMGT convention, CDR3 was defined as the stretch from the second conserved V-encoded cysteine up to the conserved J-encoded phenylalanine. In an earlier analysis of approximately 500 of the donors, sequences lacking an unambiguous match to a single V gene segment were excluded. In an earlier analysis of several hundred of the donors, a V segment was called functional when productive rearrangements were above 56.7%, and segregating when the standard deviation between donors exceeded 5%. A statistical classification framework was developed to diagnose cytomegalovirus status using the catalog of TCR beta chain sequences. In a later analysis, V and J genes were assigned by comparing TCR nucleotide sequences against IMGT/GENE-DB human TR gene sequences. A later analysis assigned CDR3 sequences and most-parsimonious VDJ recombination scenarios with the TCRdist pipeline. In a later analysis, every TCR beta chain was defined by the combination of its CDR3 amino acid sequence and its V-gene family, and reads without a unique V-gene family were dropped. In a later analysis, approximately 590 highly shared, low-generation-probability nucleotide sequences were removed to address suspected cross-contamination and a sequencing artifact. In a later analysis, a clonal expansion index was calculated for each public chain from normalized within-repertoire ranks of inferred template counts. In a later analysis, generation probabilities were computed with a VDJ recombination model fitted to out-of-frame rearrangements, and the resulting probabilities were checked against IGoR. Hypergeometric tests were used in a later analysis to score TCR-TCR, TCR-HLA and TCR-CMV co-occurrence, with a repertoire-size bias correction applied to the TCR pairs. To estimate false discovery rates, a later analysis permuted the HLA or CMV assignments 20 times. In a later analysis, co-occurring TCRs were grouped using DBSCAN, and TCRdist sequence similarity was added for clustering within HLA-allele-positive subsets. Repertoires with fewer than 30,000 or more than 120,000 public chains, plus five repertoires with anomalous nucleotide sharing, were excluded from co-occurrence clustering. TCRdb took this table from immuneACCESS and kept in-frame rearrangements with V and J called. Such tables lack part of the clones; where checked against another copy, unresolved V genes explain under half of the gap, and the rest is unexplained. The DNA gave D and trimming, while V, J and clone size come from that table. The sample table shows roughly 190,000 clones, and 77% are seen once. The ten largest clones add up to around 2.2% of the sample.

The sequenced material came from PBMCs. The sequence was obtained from a woman aged 30 to 39 in good health and CMV-seropositive. The sequence links TRBV29-1 to TRBJ2-7; the D gene is perhaps TRBD1, from 6 matching bases. This receptor carries the CDR3 CSVGRGYEQYF. The sequenced DNA: TGCAGCGTTGGCAGGGGTTACGAGCAGTACTTC.